The TCR beta chain under discussion was sequenced for a study of blood T cell repertoires in COVID-19 (dated by TCRdb to 2018 to 2021). In terms of the full investigation: The collaborator samples originated in the United States, Italy and Spain and spanned the acute and convalescent phases of COVID-19. Sample metadata almost always included a de-identified subject ID, COVID-19 status, age in years and sex. The repertoires were released in a freely available public database intended as a resource for research on the immune response to SARS-CoV-2. Samples were obtained from the ongoing ImmuneRACE study (first 160 participants) and from over 1,000 subjects provided by 6 global collaborators. Where HLA class I and class II types were available, the types were taken from metadata supplied by the sample provider, not from assay-based typing. The prospective study material was composed of cDNA or gDNA derived from T cells, B-cell-depleted T cells, or PBMCs. Deeply sampled blood TCRbeta repertoires from subjects exposed to, actively infected with, or recovered from COVID-19 were included in the dataset.

TCRbeta CDR3 regions were amplified from genomic DNA using the immunoSEQ Assay, a bias-controlled multiplex PCR. Per the original workflow: Nucleated cell counts per sample were estimated from amplification of reference gene primers within the assay. To quantify the absolute abundance of each unique TCRbeta CDR3 rearrangement, sequence reads were collapsed and filtered. For each sample, productive Simpson clonality was calculated as the square root of Simpson's diversity index across productive rearrangements. Entries here come from immuneACCESS through TCRdb and include only in-frame sequences with V and J called. Some clones fail to appear in such tables; in the studies checked, an unresolved V gene covers under half of the shortfall, and the cause of the remainder is unknown. V and J calls and clone size are copied from that table; D and trimming were computed from the DNA. The sample data list 150,000 to 200,000 clones, and 70% to 90% of these were observed just once. The ten largest account for approximately 0.99% of the sample.

Each collaborating institution followed its own protocols to collect whole blood in K2EDTA tubes. For TCRbeta analysis, collaborator samples were shipped as frozen whole blood, as isolated PBMCs, or as DNA extracted from either sample type. V and J are truncated by 2 bases and 3 bases respectively, leaving an intervening sequence of 18 bases. Reading from cysteine to phenylalanine, the CDR3 counts 17 amino acids. The sequence is cut down to CDR3 DNA, 51 bases in frame from base 1. As encoded in the germline V gene, CDR1 is MNHNS while CDR2 is SASEGT. What the study reported, not specific to this receptor: The amount of clinical and demographic metadata varied by source and participant and was provided uncurated.

Notes on this clone: Its antigen is not yet known. The record has no base qualities; no much larger clone is one base away.

The rearrangement joined TRBV6-1 to TRBJ2-3; the D gene is possibly TRBD2, with 6 bases matching. The sequenced material came from peripheral blood. This TCR derives from a man aged 35-49 years with acute or convalescent COVID-19. Read as DNA, the sequence is TGTGCCAGCAGTGAATTTCTTTATATCGGGGGAACAGATACGCAGTATTTT. It is translated as CASSEFLYIGGTDTQYF.